The 30 T cell receptor beta chains below all came from one sample that was sequenced in a study of cytomegalovirus exposure and HLA in healthy donors. Assay used: immunoSEQ multiplex PCR; TCRdb lists only in-frame clones, some missing. The sample carries fewer than 400,000 clones, around 86% recorded once. The sample consisted of PBMCs. These receptors came from a young woman in good health and CMV-seronegative.

The CDR3 sequence is CASSLERTEYGYTF. The CDR3 coding sequence is TGTGCCAGCAGCTTGGAGCGGACAGAGTATGGCTACACCTTC. The J gene is TRBJ1-2, the V gene TRBV5-4; tentatively, D is TRBD1 (6 bases). The CDR3 runs 14 residues. V was pared by 0 bases and J by 5 bases, with 11 bases between. CDR1 SGHNT and CDR2 YYREEE come from the germline V gene (reference sequence).

The chain has TRBV9 and TRBJ2-1; 12 nucleotides agree with TRBD2. This CDR3 has 15 amino acids. J lost 3 bases, V lost 4 bases, and 2 bases had no gene match. Germline V gene sequence: CDR1 SGDLS, CDR2 YYNGEE. CDR3 residues: CASSLAGGNYNEQFF. CDR3 nucleotides: TGTGCCAGCAGCCTAGCGGGAGGGAACTACAATGAGCAGTTCTTC.

The V gene is TRBV9, the J gene TRBJ2-2; D call uncertain. Germline values: CDR1 SGDLS, CDR2 YYNGEE. This CDR3 is built from 15 residues. The V end lost 3 bases, the J end lost 4 bases, and 13 bases lay between the germline ends. The CDR3 region is CASSAKRRFTGELFF. The CDR3 nucleotides read TGTGCCAGCAGCGCCAAAAGGAGATTCACCGGGGAGCTGTTTTTT.

This rearrangement joins TRBV19 to TRBJ1-5, with 10 bases that match TRBD1. Germline CDR1 reads LNHDA; CDR2 reads SQIVND (reference sequence). The CDR3 runs 17 residues. V shed 6 bases, J shed 0 bases, and the junction held 8 bases outside the gene matches. CDR3 loop: CASRGGQGIPSNQPQHF. CDR3 coding DNA: TGTGCCAGTAGGGGGGGACAGGGGATTCCTAGCAATCAGCCCCAGCATTTT.

This sequence joins TRBV5-6 and TRBJ1-4; the match to TRBD1 covers 9 bases. Germline V gives CDR1 SGHDT, CDR2 YYEEEE. The CDR3 runs 15 residues. V gave up 0 bases and J gave up 7 bases; unmatched junction bases: 4. CDR3 residues: CASSLGQGVFEKLFF. DNA of the CDR3: TGTGCCAGCAGCTTGGGACAGGGGGTGTTTGAAAAACTGTTTTTT.

CDR3 bases: TGTGCCAGCAGTCCGGGACTAGCGGGAGTCAATGAGCAGTTCTTC. This sequence encodes CASSPGLAGVNEQFF. The chain has TRBV27 and TRBJ2-1; 14 nucleotides agree with TRBD2. Trimming removed 5 bases from V and 6 bases from J; junction bases left unmatched: 3. The CDR3 extends over 15 amino acids. CDR1 is MNHEY and CDR2 is SMNVEV in the germline V gene (reference sequence).

The CDR3 protein is CASSFTTGRDGYTF. The CDR3, as DNA: TGTGCCAGCAGTTTTACCACAGGGAGGGATGGCTACACCTTC. V usage is TRBV28 and J usage is TRBJ1-2; possible D gene TRBD1, 6 bases. The germline CDR1 and CDR2 sequences are MDHEN and SYDVKM. The CDR3 has 14 amino acids. The ends were cut back, 3 bases at V and 6 bases at J, with 14 bases in the middle.

This clone turned up a few times. This chain links TRBV25-1 with TRBJ1-2; D is perhaps TRBD1 (6 bases). Germline-derived CDR1 and CDR2 are MGHDK and SYGVNS. The CDR3 totals 14 residues. V was cut by 6 bases and J by 4 bases, with 15 bases left in between. The CDR3 loop reads CASRPPGHFYGYTF. CDR3 coding DNA: TGTGCCAGCAGACCACCGGGACACTTCTATGGCTACACCTTC.

The chain joins TRBV6-5 to TRBJ2-7; 7 positions match TRBD2. V dropped 0 bases and J dropped 2; count of bases not matched to a gene: 7. The CDR3 length is 16 residues. From germline, CDR1 is MNHEY and CDR2 SVGAGI. The CDR3 loop is CASSYSGGEETYEQYF. In DNA form, the CDR3 reads TGTGCCAGCAGTTACTCGGGAGGGGAGGAGACCTACGAGCAGTACTTC.

This clone occurred once. This chain connects TRBV9 to TRBJ1-2; D not certain. V was pared by 0 bases and J by 6 bases, with 15 bases between. This CDR3 comprises 15 residues. Germline V gene data show CDR1 as SGDLS and CDR2 as YYNGEE. In DNA, the CDR3 is TGTGCCAGCAGCGTAGTTTCCGGGGATAAAGATGGCTACACCTTC. It codes for CASSVVSGDKDGYTF.

The chain combines TRBV7-2 with TRBJ1-5; 8 positions match TRBD1. After removal of 1 base from V and 4 bases from J, the junction contained 3 bases not matched to a gene. The CDR3 has 15 residues. The germline V gene has CDR1 SGHTA and CDR2 FQGNSA. The CDR3 region has the DNA TGTGCCAGCAGCTTAGACAGGGGGGGGAATCAGCCCCAGCATTTT. This gives the protein CASSLDRGGNQPQHF. The full variable domain, with the rest looked up from reference TRBV7-2 and TRBJ1-5, is GAGVSQSPSNKVTEKGKDVELRCDPISGHTALYWYRQSLGQGLEFLIYFQGNSAPDKSGLPSDRFSAERTGGSVSTLTIQRTQQEDSAVYLCASSLDRGGNQPQHFGDGTRLSIL.

In its sample, this clone was seen a few times. V and J are TRBV5-6 and TRBJ1-5; a possible D gene is TRBD1 (5 bases). V was clipped by 3 bases and J by 3 bases, with 19 bases between them. CDR1 and CDR2 from the germline V gene are SGHDT and YYEEEE. There are 17 residues in the CDR3. The CDR3 nucleotides are TGTGCCAGCAGCTGGGGCGGTGGGCAGGGTCTCAATCAGCCCCAGCATTTT. Its protein is CASSWGGGQGLNQPQHF. Full variable domain (missing parts from reference TRBV5-6 and TRBJ1-5): DAGVTQSPTHLIKTRGQQVTLRCSPKSGHDTVSWYQQALGQGPQFIFQYYEEEERQRGNFPDRFSGHQFPNYSSELNVNALLLGDSALYLCASSWGGGQGLNQPQHFGDGTRLSIL.

This clone showed up just once. This specimen includes other DNA sequences encoding the same CDR3. The CDR3 region is CASSLAESYEQYF. The CDR3 DNA follows: TGTGCCAGCAGCTTGGCCGAGAGCTACGAGCAGTACTTC. V is TRBV5-6 and J is TRBJ2-7; D is unresolved. Trimming pared 0 bases from V and 3 bases from J, leaving 7 bases between. Germline assignment: CDR1 SGHDT and CDR2 YYEEEE. The CDR3 has 13 residues.

This clone was seen ten or more times. This chain links TRBV11-2 with TRBJ2-7; 8 positions agree with TRBD2. V was pared by 5 bases and J by 0 bases, with 9 bases of the junction left unmatched. The CDR3 is 16 amino acids. The germline CDR1 and CDR2 sequences are SGHAT and FQNNGV. The CDR3 here is CASSRTGGASSYEQYF. The CDR3 DNA sequence: TGTGCCAGCAGCCGGACGGGGGGGGCCAGCTCCTACGAGCAGTACTTC.

This chain joins TRBV5-8 and TRBJ1-5; D uncertain. Germline-derived CDR1 and CDR2 are SGHTS and YDEGEE. The CDR3 is made up of 12 amino acids. Trimming left V 4 bases short and J 5 bases short, with 7 bases between. The CDR3: CASSRQYQPQHF. In nucleotides, the CDR3 is TGTGCCAGCAGCCGCCAGTATCAGCCCCAGCATTTT.

The V call is TRBV27, the J call TRBJ2-1; 8 nucleotides line up with TRBD2. CDR3 length: 16 amino acids. The trim removed 3 bases at V and 0 bases at J, leaving 4 bases unmatched. Germline CDR1 and CDR2: MNHEY and SMNVEV (reference sequence). This chain's CDR3 is CASSFSGTSSYNEQFF. CDR3 nucleotides: TGTGCCAGCAGTTTTAGCGGGACGAGCTCCTACAATGAGCAGTTCTTC.

V usage is TRBV29-1 and J usage is TRBJ2-7; 9 nucleotides line up with TRBD1. V lost 1 base and J lost 3; bases outside the gene matches: 7. The germline V gene encodes CDR1 SQVTM and CDR2 ANQGSEA. The CDR3 totals 15 residues. CDR3 residues: CSVEASGTGYYEQYF. CDR3 nucleotides: TGCAGCGTTGAAGCCTCCGGGACAGGGTACTACGAGCAGTACTTC.

This chain links TRBV7-2 with TRBJ2-5, with TRBD2 as a possible D gene (7 bases). CDR1 is SGHTA, CDR2 FQGNSA, per germline. V lost 4 bases and J lost 9, with 21 bases in between. The CDR3 loop spans 15 amino acids. CDR3 DNA: TGTGCCAGCAGCTCGAGGGGGGGCGGAACGTCGGCCCAGTACTTC. It is translated as CASSSRGGGTSAQYF.

The table lists this clone with a count of one. This chain uses TRBV19 with TRBJ2-5, with 13 bases matching TRBD2. The CDR3 is made up of 17 amino acids. V dropped 4 bases and J dropped 0; count of bases not matched to a gene: 5. CDR1 and CDR2 from the germline V gene are LNHDA and SQIVND (reference sequence). The CDR3 region is CASSTGTSGKYQETQYF. In nucleotides, the CDR3 is TGTGCCAGTAGTACAGGGACTAGCGGGAAGTACCAAGAGACCCAGTACTTC.

The chain links TRBV29-1 to TRBJ2-1; 8 nucleotides line up with TRBD2. Trimming took 5 bases from V and 1 from J; bases not matched to a gene: 10. Germline V CDR1 and CDR2: SQVTM, ANQGSEA. The CDR3 sequence is 16 residues long. The CDR3 region has the DNA TGCAGCGTTCCACAAGCTAGCGGGTTATCCTACAATGAGCAGTTCTTC. Its translation: CSVPQASGLSYNEQFF.

The chain recombines TRBV18 with TRBJ2-7; 9 bases fit TRBD2. This CDR3 comprises 15 residues. Trimming cost V 0 bases and J 5 bases; bases outside gene matches: 5. Per the germline V gene, CDR1 is KGHSH and CDR2 is LQKENI. CDR3 bases: TGTGCCAGCTCACCACCTTCGGCGGGAGGGAACGAGCAGTACTTC. Protein: CASSPPSAGGNEQYF.

The chain combines TRBV4-3 with TRBJ2-1, with 9 bases aligning to TRBD2. The J segment lost 8 bases and the V segment lost 1 base, leaving 12 bases of the junction unmatched. The CDR3 loop spans 17 amino acids. Germline lookup yields CDR1 LGHNA and CDR2 YSLEER. As DNA, the CDR3 is TGCGCCAGCAGCCAAGTTGCGGCGGGAGGGCCGTTTTATGAGCAGTTCTTC. This translates into CASSQVAAGGPFYEQFF.

The J gene is TRBJ2-7, the V gene TRBV4-2, with a weak D call TRBD2 (6 bases). The CDR3 loop spans 14 amino acids. Trimming pared 1 base from V and 2 bases from J, leaving 9 bases between. Germline V gene lookup returns CDR1 LGHNA and CDR2 YNFKEQ. CDR3 region: CASSQALAAYEQYF. In DNA, the CDR3 is TGTGCCAGCAGCCAAGCCTTAGCGGCCTACGAGCAGTACTTC.

The chain is built from TRBV28 and TRBJ1-2; 12 nucleotides line up with TRBD1. The CDR3 sequence is 14 residues long. Germline-derived CDR1 and CDR2 are MDHEN and SYDVKM. V was pared by 5 bases and J by 8 bases, with 6 bases of the junction left unmatched. CDR3 bases: TGTGCCAGCAGTCCGGGACAGGGGGCCTCCGGCTACACCTTC. This gives the protein CASSPGQGASGYTF.

The genes are TRBV28 and TRBJ2-4, with TRBD2 identical over 8 bases. J was trimmed by 8 bases and V by 6 bases; bases with no gene match: 12. Per the germline V gene, CDR1 is MDHEN and CDR2 is SYDVKM. This CDR3 contains 15 residues. The chain's CDR3 is CASSPRGGIMDIQYF. The CDR3 DNA reads TGTGCCAGCAGCCCCCGGGGGGGCATAATGGACATTCAGTACTTC.

This rearrangement joins TRBV5-6 to TRBJ1-2, with TRBD1 identical over 8 bases. The CDR3 consists of 16 residues. Germline loops: CDR1 SGHDT, CDR2 YYEEEE. V shed 4 bases, J shed 3 bases, and the junction held 11 bases outside the gene matches. This chain's CDR3 is CASSESATGVYYGYTF. CDR3 sequence (DNA): TGTGCCAGCAGCGAAAGTGCGACAGGGGTTTACTATGGCTACACCTTC.

This chain links TRBV11-2 with TRBJ2-7; 11 bases map to TRBD2. This CDR3 comprises 15 residues. Germline loops: CDR1 SGHAT, CDR2 FQNNGV. The trim removed 5 bases at V and 2 bases at J, leaving 5 bases unmatched. The CDR3 nucleotides are TGTGCCAGCAGCCGGGGACTAGCGGAGACCTACGAGCAGTACTTC. It specifies CASSRGLAETYEQYF.

The chain uses TRBV11-2 and TRBJ2-3, with TRBD1 as a possible D gene (6 bases). Germline V gene lookup returns CDR1 SGHAT and CDR2 FQNNGV. V lost 1 base and J lost 6, with 11 bases in between. The CDR3 consists of 14 residues. CDR3 nucleotides: TGTGCCAGCAGCTTAGGAGGGGGACCCGATACGCAGTATTTT. It specifies CASSLGGGPDTQYF.

J is TRBJ2-3 and V is TRBV29-1, with a tentative D call TRBD2 (5 bases). Looked up from germline, CDR1 is SQVTM and CDR2 is ANQGSEA. Trimming took off 3 bases at V and 1 base at J, with 14 bases between the two ends. This CDR3 comprises 15 residues. CDR3 DNA: TGCAGCGTTGAGGTGGTTAGCGTAGGCACAGATACGCAGTATTTT. Its protein is CSVEVVSVGTDTQYF.

For the CDR3, the DNA is TGTGCCAGCAGCCCCGCAACAGGGGTAGCTAATGAAAAACTGTTTTTT. Amino acid sequence: CASSPATGVANEKLFF. The J gene is TRBJ1-4, the V gene TRBV27; 7 positions agree with TRBD1. J lost 3 bases, V lost 6 bases, and 10 bases had no gene match. The CDR3 totals 16 residues. Germline-derived CDR1 and CDR2 are MNHEY and SMNVEV (reference sequence).